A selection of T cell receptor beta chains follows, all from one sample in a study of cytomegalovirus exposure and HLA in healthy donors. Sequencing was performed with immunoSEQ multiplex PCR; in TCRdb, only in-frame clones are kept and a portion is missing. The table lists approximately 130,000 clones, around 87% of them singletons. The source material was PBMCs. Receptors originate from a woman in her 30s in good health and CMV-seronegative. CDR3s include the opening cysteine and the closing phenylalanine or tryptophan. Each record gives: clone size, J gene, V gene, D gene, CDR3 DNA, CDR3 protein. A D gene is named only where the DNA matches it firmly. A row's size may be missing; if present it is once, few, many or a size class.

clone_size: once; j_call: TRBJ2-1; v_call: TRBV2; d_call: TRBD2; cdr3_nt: TGTGCCAGCAGATCACTAGCGTCGGGCGAGCAGTTCTTC; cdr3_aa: CASRSLASGEQFF
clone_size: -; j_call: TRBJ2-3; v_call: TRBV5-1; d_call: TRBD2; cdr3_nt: TGCGCCAGCAGCACGGGACTAGCGGGAGCGGATACGCAGTATTTT; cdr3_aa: CASSTGLAGADTQYF
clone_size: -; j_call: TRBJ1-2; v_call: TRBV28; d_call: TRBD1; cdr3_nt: TGTGCCAGCAGTCGGGACAGCAGGGACTATGGCTACACCTTC; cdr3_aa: CASSRDSRDYGYTF
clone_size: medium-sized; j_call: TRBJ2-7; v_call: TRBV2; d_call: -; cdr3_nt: TGTGCCAGCAGTGAAGCGGACATAATGCCAGGGGAGCAGTGGTTC; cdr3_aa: CASSEADIMPGEQWF
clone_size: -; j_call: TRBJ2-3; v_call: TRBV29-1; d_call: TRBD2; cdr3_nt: TGCAGCGTTATCGTTGGGACTAGCGGGAGTTTAGGTACGCAGTATTTT; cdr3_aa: CSVIVGTSGSLGTQYF
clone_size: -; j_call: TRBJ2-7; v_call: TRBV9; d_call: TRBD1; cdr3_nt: TGTGCCAGCAGCACTGGGACAGATTACGAGCAGTACTTC; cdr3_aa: CASSTGTDYEQYF
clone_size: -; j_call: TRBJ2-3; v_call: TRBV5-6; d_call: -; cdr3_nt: TGTGCCAGCAGCTCTAGCGCGGATACGCAGTATTTT; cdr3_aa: CASSSSADTQYF
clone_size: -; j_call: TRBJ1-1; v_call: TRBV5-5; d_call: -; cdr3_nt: TGTGCCAGCAGACGAGGACAGCCGAACACTGAAGCTTTCTTT; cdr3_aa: CASRRGQPNTEAFF
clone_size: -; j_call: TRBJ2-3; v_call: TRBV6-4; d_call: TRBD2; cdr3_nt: TGTGCCAGCAGTGACCCCGGGGGGGCCTCCGATACGCAGTATTTT; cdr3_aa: CASSDPGGASDTQYF
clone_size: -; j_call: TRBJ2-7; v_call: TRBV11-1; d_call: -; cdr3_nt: TGTGCCAGCAGCTTAGACTTTTCCTACGAGCAGTACTTC; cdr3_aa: CASSLDFSYEQYF
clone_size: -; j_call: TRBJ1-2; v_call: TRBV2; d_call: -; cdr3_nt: TGTGCCAGCACCCCGAGCGGGCAGCCTAACTATGGCTACACCTTC; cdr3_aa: CASTPSGQPNYGYTF
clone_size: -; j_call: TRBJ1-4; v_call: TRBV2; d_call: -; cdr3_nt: TGTGCCAGCATCCTCTGGACCAGGCGGGGTATTGAAAAACTGTTTTTT; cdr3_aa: CASILWTRRGIEKLFF
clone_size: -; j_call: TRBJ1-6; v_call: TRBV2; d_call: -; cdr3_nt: TGTGCCAGCAGTGACTACAGTTATTCACCCCTCCACTTT; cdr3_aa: CASSDYSYSPLHF
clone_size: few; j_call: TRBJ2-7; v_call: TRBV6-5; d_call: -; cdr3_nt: TGTGCCAGCAGTTTCGAACAGGGTTACGAGCAGTACTTC; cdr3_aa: CASSFEQGYEQYF
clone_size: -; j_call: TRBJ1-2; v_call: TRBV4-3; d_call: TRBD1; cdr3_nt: TGCGCCAGCAGCCCAGGAGGAGGGACAGGCGAAGTTAACTATGGCTACACCTTC; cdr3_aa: CASSPGGGTGEVNYGYTF
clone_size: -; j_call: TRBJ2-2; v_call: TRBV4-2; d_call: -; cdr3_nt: TGTGCCAGCAGCCAAGCAGGGGGTAGCGGGGCCCCTAGAACCGGGGAGCTGTTTTTT; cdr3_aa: CASSQAGGSGAPRTGELFF
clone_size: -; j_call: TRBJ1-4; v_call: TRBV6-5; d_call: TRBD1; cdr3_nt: TGTGCCAGCAGGATCCGGGACAGGGATGAAAAACTGTTTTTT; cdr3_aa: CASRIRDRDEKLFF